A selection of T cell receptor beta chains follows, all from one sample in a study of blood T cell repertoires in COVID-19. Libraries were prepared by immunoSEQ multiplex PCR; TCRdb keeps only in-frame clonotypes and omits some of them. Among a few hundred thousand clones listed, 85% to 90% were seen once. The specimen was peripheral blood. The receptors derive from a young man with acute or convalescent COVID-19. Both conserved end residues are part of each CDR3. D genes are given only for firm matches.

v_call	j_call	d_call	cdr3_nt	cdr3_aa
TRBV4-1	TRBJ1-2	-	TGCGCCAGCAGCCTCCAAAGCGGCTATGGCTACACCTTC	CASSLQSGYGYTF
TRBV30	TRBJ1-1	-	TGTGCCTGGAGATCAGGTGTCGGGGACACTGAAGCTTTCTTT	CAWRSGVGDTEAFF
TRBV11-2	TRBJ2-5	-	TGTGCCAGCAGCGTCCCCAGGGCCGAGACCCAGTACTTC	CASSVPRAETQYF
TRBV28	TRBJ1-3	-	TGTGCCAGCAGTTTACAGGGGAGATCTGGAAACACCATATATTTT	CASSLQGRSGNTIYF
TRBV9	TRBJ2-7	-	TGTGCCAGCAGCTTGTTCGGGAGTTCCTACGAGCAGTACTTC	CASSLFGSSYEQYF
TRBV2	TRBJ1-5	-	TGTGCCAGCAGTGAAACAGGGAATAGCAATCAGCCCCAGCATTTT	CASSETGNSNQPQHF
TRBV6-5	TRBJ2-7	TRBD1	TGTGCCAGCAGCCTTTCAGAGACAGGGACCGAGCAGTACTTC	CASSLSETGTEQYF
TRBV23-1	TRBJ1-5	TRBD1	TGCGCCAGCAGTCCTGGGGACAGGGATAGCAATCAGCCCCAGCATTTT	CASSPGDRDSNQPQHF
TRBV13	TRBJ2-1	TRBD2	TGTGCCAGCAGCTTAGAGACTAGCGGGGGGCCTGTTCGGAGCTACAATGAGCAGTTCTTC	CASSLETSGGPVRSYNEQFF
TRBV12-5	TRBJ2-1	TRBD2	TGTGCTAGTGGTTTGGCCCGAGCCGGGACTAACGGTTTGTGGGGACTAACGGAGCAGTTCTTC	CASGLARAGTNGLWGLTEQFF
TRBV29-1	TRBJ2-3	-	TGCAGCGTCCCCTGGCACCCCGTCTCTAGCACAGATACGCAGTATTTT	CSVPWHPVSSTDTQYF
TRBV28	TRBJ1-6	-	TGTGCCAGCAGTTTAACAGGTGCAGGAAATTCACCCCTCCACTTT	CASSLTGAGNSPLHF
TRBV6-6	TRBJ2-1	TRBD1	TGTGCCAGCAGTGGAGGACAGGGGAGTGATGAGCAGTTCTTC	CASSGGQGSDEQFF
TRBV2	TRBJ2-3	TRBD2	TGTGCCAGCAGACCGGGACTAGTTTCTACAGATACGCAGTATTTT	CASRPGLVSTDTQYF
TRBV5-5	TRBJ1-4	-	TGTGCCAGCAGCTCAACGCGAGGTACTTGGACAGACTCAACTAATGAAAAACTGTTTTTT	CASSSTRGTWTDSTNEKLFF
TRBV4-1	TRBJ2-1	TRBD2	TGCGCCAGCGGACATTCGGGACTAGCGGTTCCCGGGCAGTTCTTC	CASGHSGLAVPGQFF
TRBV28	TRBJ2-7	TRBD2	TGTGCCAGCGAGGGACTAGCGGGATACGAGCAGTACTTC	CASEGLAGYEQYF
TRBV7-9	TRBJ2-7	TRBD1	TGTGCCAGCAGCTCGTGGGACAGGGGTGCCTACGAGCAGTACTTC	CASSSWDRGAYEQYF
TRBV9	TRBJ2-3	TRBD2	TGTGCCAGCAGCCCAAGTACTAGCGGGGGGGTGTATACGCAGTATTTT	CASSPSTSGGVYTQYF
TRBV4-1	TRBJ2-1	-	TGCGCCAGCAGACCCATGCGGGGCTCCTACAATGAGCAGTTCTTC	CASRPMRGSYNEQFF
TRBV15	TRBJ1-1	TRBD1	TGTGCCACCAGCAGGAAAACAGGGGGGTACACTGAAGCTTTCTTT	CATSRKTGGYTEAFF
TRBV7-2	TRBJ2-1	TRBD2	TGTGCCAGCAGCTCCCGGGGTAGCGGGATCTACAATGAGCAGTTCTTC	CASSSRGSGIYNEQFF
TRBV13	TRBJ2-1	TRBD1	TGTGCCAGCAGCTTCGGGACAGCCTTCAATGAGCAGTTCTTC	CASSFGTAFNEQFF
TRBV6-6	TRBJ1-4	-	TGTGCCAGCAGTTACGAACTAAATGAAAAACTGTTTTTT	CASSYELNEKLFF